This TCR beta chain was recorded in a study of control samples from healthy donors and cancer patients. The table came from immunoSEQ multiplex PCR; TCRdb's copy has only in-frame clones and leaves some out. In the table there are about 130,000 clones, 75% to 95% of which are singletons. Germline CDR1 is SEHNR and CDR2 is FQNEAQ (reference sequence). This CDR3 region has 12 residues. V dropped 5 bases and J dropped 16 bases, with 18 bases sitting between them. V gene TRBV7-9 combines with J gene TRBJ2-1; D unclear. This TCR came from a man aged 18 to 29 in good health. The sample was blood. As DNA, the CDR3 is TGTGCCAGCAGCCCGAGTGGCCCCACGTACTTCTTC. Translated: CASSPSGPTYFF.